The TCR beta chain under discussion was sequenced for a study of response to subunit inactivated influenza vaccine. Study observations and caveats: Few new T cells, the authors suggested, are recruited by each seasonal influenza vaccination.

MiXCR, run by TCRdb on the RT-PCR reads, gives a single entry per CDR3 protein. This table has roughly 780,000 distinct CDR3 sequences, around 18% appearing once. The V gene's germline CDR1 is LGHNA and CDR2 YSLEER. There are 13 residues in the CDR3. V was pared by 5 bases and J by 4 bases, with 5 bases of the junction left unmatched. This clonotype occurred many times. The target antigen is unknown. The rearrangement links TRBV4-3 to TRBJ2-7; 7 bases agree with TRBD1. This sequence originates from a man aged 45-60 years who received an inactivated influenza vaccine. The sample in question was PBMCs from blood, obtained roughly 5 days after vaccination. CDR3 sequence reads: CASSGTTGYEQYF. Here the CDR3 DNA reads TGCGCCAGCAGCGGAACGACAGGGTACGAGCAGTACTTC.